Following are 4 T cell receptor beta chains from one sample sequenced in a study of cytomegalovirus exposure and HLA in healthy donors. PCR primers comprised 60 Vbeta and 13 Jbeta primers. The data were produced by immunoSEQ multiplex PCR, yet TCRdb's version contains in-frame clones alone and is incomplete. The sample has 150,000 to 200,000 clones; 84% are singletons. The specimen was PBMCs. The origin of the receptors is a boy between 2 and 15 years old in good health and CMV-seronegative.

This chain joins TRBV27 and TRBJ1-1; 9 bases agree with TRBD1. V was pared by 4 bases and J by 1 base, with 7 bases of the junction left unmatched. The CDR3 consists of 16 residues. The germline V gene has CDR1 MNHEY and CDR2 SMNVEV (reference sequence). CDR3 in DNA: TGTGCCAGCAGTTCCGGTACAGGGGGCCGGAACACTGAAGCTTTCTTT. This translates into CASSSGTGGRNTEAFF.

The chain uses TRBV7-9 and TRBJ2-5; TRBD1 agrees at 7 bases. The J call may be mistaken, given a closer DNA end match to TRBJ2-7. The CDR3 spans 15 residues. Germline assignment: CDR1 SEHNR and CDR2 FQNEAQ (reference sequence). The chain's CDR3 is CASSLGQNKAYEQYF. As DNA, the CDR3 is TGTGCCAGCAGCTTGGGACAGAACAAAGCCTACGAGCAGTACTTC.

This chain uses TRBV2 with TRBJ2-1; 9 positions agree with TRBD2. V dropped 6 bases and J dropped 7; count of bases not matched to a gene: 16. The CDR3 is made up of 17 amino acids. Germline assignment: CDR1 SNHLY and CDR2 FYNNEI. CDR3 sequence: CASRRNQIAGAANEQFF. The CDR3 region has the DNA TGTGCCAGCAGAAGAAACCAAATAGCGGGAGCGGCGAATGAGCAGTTCTTC.

This chain links TRBV5-5 with TRBJ2-2; the match to TRBD1 covers 9 bases. The CDR3 runs to 16 residues. Germline lookup yields CDR1 SGHKS and CDR2 YYEKEE (reference sequence). V trimming: 4 bases; J trimming: 5 bases; junction bases outside the gene matches: 9. CDR3 nucleotide sequence: TGTGCCAGCAGCCATACCCCGGGACAGGGAACCGGGGAGCTGTTTTTT. Translation gives CASSHTPGQGTGELFF.